One TCR beta chain is described in this entry. The antigen remains undetermined. This sample is part of a study of Graves' ophthalmopathy and Graves' hyperthyroidism. Study at large: Peripheral blood was gathered at the point of initial diagnosis, before any treatment started.

Study-level findings and limits: Progression of ophthalmopathy was predicted by the model with around 70% sensitivity and approximately 72% specificity.

RNA transcripts provided the template for amplifying TCR beta CDR3 regions. Following a first-round RT-PCR that used HTBI primers, a second-round multiplex PCR was carried out. In TCRdb, the multiplex PCR reads were re-called with MiXCR into one record per CDR3 protein. The sample gives roughly 51,000 distinct CDR3 sequences, around half of which show up once; around 23% is in the top ten. Sequenced sample: peripheral blood. The TCR was taken from an adult man with Graves' ophthalmopathy.

For the CDR3, the DNA is TGCGCCAGCAGCCAAGCCTCGTACTCCTATAATTCACCCCTCCACTTT. Its protein is CASSQASYSYNSPLHF. The V call is TRBV4-3, the J call TRBJ1-6; D is unclear. CDR3 length: 16 amino acids. Germline V lookup: CDR1 LGHNA, CDR2 YSLEER. V lost 1 base and J lost 0, with 7 bases in between.